A single sample gave rise to the 16 T cell receptor beta chains below, sequenced in a study of T cells in Graves' hyperthyroidism and ophthalmopathy. It was RNA transcripts that yielded the amplified TCR beta CDR3 regions. The HTBI primer set was used in a first-round RT-PCR of the TCR CDR3. TCRdb re-analysed the multiplex PCR reads in MiXCR, keeping a single row per CDR3 protein. Here the sample spans approximately 640,000 distinct CDR3 sequences, approximately 15% being singletons. The specimen was blood. The receptor set was obtained from a man in his forties or fifties with Graves' hyperthyroidism.

The rearrangement links TRBV3-1 to TRBJ2-1; 7 bases fit TRBD2. The CDR3 has 18 residues. The V segment lost 0 bases and the J segment 7 bases; nucleotides outside the gene matches: 15. From germline, CDR1 is LGHDT and CDR2 YNNKEL (reference sequence). CDR3 loop: CASSQDPRRRERRNEQFF. The CDR3 DNA follows: TGTGCCAGCAGCCAAGATCCTCGTAGGCGGGAGCGTCGGAATGAGCAGTTCTTC.

This clonotype was counted at least ten times. The rearrangement joins TRBV24-1 to TRBJ2-3, with D unresolved. V lost 3 bases and J 2 bases, leaving 2 bases between the germline ends. The CDR3 spans 12 residues. The germline V gene has CDR1 KGHDR and CDR2 SFDVKD. The CDR3 protein is CATSDITDTQYF. CDR3 sequence (DNA): TGTGCCACCAGTGATATCACAGATACGCAGTATTTT.

The chain combines TRBV19 with TRBJ1-5; D unclear. This CDR3 region has 13 residues. Trimming cost V 5 bases and J 5 bases, with 10 bases left between them. Looked up from germline, CDR1 is LNHDA and CDR2 is SQIVND (reference sequence). The CDR3 bases are TGTGCCAGTAGTCCTACATCAGATCAGCCCCAGCATTTT. As protein: CASSPTSDQPQHF.

This clonotype was recorded at least ten times. This chain links TRBV18 with TRBJ1-4; D is undetermined. V lost 5 bases and J 4 bases, leaving 11 bases between the germline ends. CDR1 and CDR2 from the germline V gene are KGHSH and LQKENI. This CDR3 spans 14 amino acids. The CDR3 sequence is CASSSGADNEKLFF. The CDR3 region has the DNA TGTGCCAGCTCATCAGGAGCCGATAATGAAAAACTGTTTTTT.

This clonotype was counted a few times. The V gene is TRBV6-2 or TRBV6-3, the J gene TRBJ2-7, with 12 bases matching TRBD2. This CDR3 has 14 amino acids. V lost 5 bases to trimming and J lost 5 bases; unmatched junction nucleotides: 4. CDR1 and CDR2 from the germline V gene are MNHEY and SVGEGT. Written as DNA, the CDR3 is TGTGCCAGCAGTCGGACTAGCGGGATCAACGAGCAGTACTTC. This gives the protein CASSRTSGINEQYF.

The sample holds many counts of this clonotype. V gene TRBV15 combines with J gene TRBJ1-5; no clear D. Germline CDR1 LNHNV, CDR2 YYDKDF (reference sequence). The CDR3 is 14 residues long. V was shortened by 0 bases and J by 2 bases, with 5 bases between the two germline ends. The CDR3 DNA sequence: TGTGCCACCAGCAGAGATCTTGGCAATCAGCCCCAGCATTTT. This codes for CATSRDLGNQPQHF. The whole variable domain, filled in from reference TRBV15 and TRBJ1-5, reads DAMVIQNPRYQVTQFGKPVTLSCSQTLNHNVMYWYQQKSSQAPKLLFHYYDKDFNNEADTPDNFQSRRPNTSFCFLDIRSPGLGDTAMYLCATSRDLGNQPQHFGDGTRLSIL.

This clonotype has ten or more counts. The chain couples TRBV24-1 to TRBJ2-7, with D possibly TRBD2 on 5 matching bases. The CDR3 consists of 14 residues. Trimming took 3 bases from V and 5 from J, leaving 13 bases between them. Germline assignment: CDR1 KGHDR and CDR2 SFDVKD. The CDR3 DNA follows: TGTGCCACCAGTGATCCTACTAGTGACGACGAGCAGTACTTC. Translating it yields CATSDPTSDDEQYF.

The chain recombines TRBV11-1 with TRBJ2-1; 10 bases line up with TRBD1. The CDR3 spans 16 residues. J was trimmed by 6 bases and V by 4 bases; bases with no gene match: 9. Germline CDR1 is SGHAT and CDR2 is FQDESV (reference sequence). The CDR3 region is CASSSLGQGVGNEQFF. The DNA of the CDR3 is TGTGCCAGCAGCTCACTTGGACAGGGGGTGGGCAATGAGCAGTTCTTC.

This clonotype was detected ten times or more. This chain links TRBV5-5 with TRBJ2-7, with 7 bases matching TRBD2. The CDR3 runs to 16 residues. J gave up 1 base and V 4 bases, and 11 bases lay outside the gene matches. Germline V CDR1 and CDR2: SGHKS, YYEKEE (reference sequence). The CDR3 bases are TGTGCCAGCAGCCCCGCCGTAGCGCGGGAGTCCTACGAGCAGTACTTC. This codes for CASSPAVARESYEQYF.

With regard to this clonotype: It may be a read error: a sequence one base away is much more abundant. The V gene is TRBV19, the J gene TRBJ2-5, with 10 bases that match TRBD1. The CDR3 extends over 14 amino acids. Germline V gene sequence: CDR1 LNHDA, CDR2 SQIVND (reference sequence). J lost 6 bases, V lost 7 bases, and 8 bases had no gene match. CDR3 residues: CASKGQGIDKTQYF. CDR3 nucleotide sequence: TGTGCCAGTAAGGGACAGGGGATTGATAAGACCCAGTACTTC.

This clonotype has only a few counts. V gene TRBV24-1 combines with J gene TRBJ2-1; TRBD1 matches at 8 bases. Trimming removed 4 bases from V and 12 bases from J; junction bases left unmatched: 16. The CDR3 extends over 16 amino acids. In germline, CDR1 is KGHDR, CDR2 SFDVKD. CDR3 residues: CATSEHQPGQVGVQFF. The CDR3 nucleotides are TGTGCCACCAGTGAACACCAGCCGGGACAGGTTGGGGTGCAGTTCTTC.

The table lists this clonotype with many counts. This rearrangement joins TRBV2 to TRBJ2-7; a possible D gene is TRBD1 (5 bases). Germline V gene lookup returns CDR1 SNHLY and CDR2 FYNNEI. V was pared by 4 bases and J by 1 base, with 11 bases between. The CDR3 contains 14 residues. The CDR3, as DNA: TGTGCCAGCAGTGCCGACAGTTATTCCTACGAGCAGTACTTC. It specifies CASSADSYSYEQYF.

This clonotype appeared a few times. The V call is TRBV3-1, the J call TRBJ2-7; the match to TRBD2 covers 11 bases. The CDR3 has 15 residues. The J segment lost 0 bases and the V segment lost 6 bases, leaving 4 bases of the junction unmatched. Germline V gene sequence: CDR1 LGHDT, CDR2 YNNKEL (reference sequence). This chain's CDR3 is CASSSGLADSYEQYF. CDR3 DNA sequence: TGTGCCAGCAGTTCGGGACTAGCGGACTCCTACGAGCAGTACTTC.

This sequence joins TRBV5-1 and TRBJ1-1; D is perhaps TRBD1 (5 bases). Germline assignment: CDR1 SGHRS and CDR2 YFSETQ. V dropped 0 bases and J dropped 6 bases, with 18 bases sitting between them. The CDR3 consists of 16 residues. The CDR3 nucleotides are TGCGCCAGCAGCTTGGCCGGGGCGCCAACTACCGCTGAAGCTTTCTTT. Amino acids: CASSLAGAPTTAEAFF.

At least ten counts were recorded for this clonotype. This chain connects TRBV11-2 to TRBJ2-1; TRBD2 aligns across 9 bases. Germline V gives CDR1 SGHAT, CDR2 FQNNGV. Trimming at V came to 4 bases and at J to 4 bases, leaving 5 bases not matched to a gene. The CDR3 is 15 residues long. The CDR3 region is CASSSLAGRYNEQFF. CDR3 coding DNA: TGTGCCAGCAGCTCGCTAGCGGGACGTTACAATGAGCAGTTCTTC.

As for this clonotype: A read error may explain this, as a much larger clone is one base away. A read error is likely, as this CDR3 ends without the conserved phenylalanine or tryptophan. The chain links TRBV7-9 to TRBJ2-7; 9 positions match TRBD2. The trim removed 2 bases at V and 2 bases at J, leaving 7 bases unmatched. Germline lookup yields CDR1 SEHNR and CDR2 FQNEAQ (reference sequence). The CDR3 runs to 16 residues. CDR3 DNA sequence: TGTGCCAGCAGCTTATGGACTAGCGCCACACCCTACGAGCAGTACTGC. This codes for CASSLWTSATPYEQYC.